This T cell receptor (beta chain) was found in a study of OX40 agonist ivuxolimab in advanced cancers. Study-level information: Ivuxolimab, an agonist antibody against OX40 (CD134), was given to patients. The dose-escalation cohort was about 83% male, with a mean age of around 60 years, ranging about 23 to 90. Study results and limitations: It was not determined which antigens were specifically recognized by the peripheral T cells that had undergone clonal expansion. Among T cells, CD8+ cells averaged more expanded clones than CD4+ cells.

In regard to this clone: Its antigen is still unknown.

The V end lost 4 bases, the J end lost 12 bases, and 13 bases lay between the germline ends. The CDR3 loop spans 12 amino acids. Per germline, CDR1 MGHRA and CDR2 YSYEKL. This table comes from immunoSEQ multiplex PCR, and its TCRdb copy is limited to in-frame clones, with some not included. This table has fewer than 65,000 clones, around 80% appearing once. The chain recombines TRBV4-1 with TRBJ2-1; D may match TRBD1 or TRBD2 (5 bases each). Here the sequenced sample was CD4+ or CD8+ T cells sorted from blood, taken in a trial of the OX40 agonist ivuxolimab. The clonotype comes from an adult with an advanced solid tumor such as melanoma, head and neck, liver or kidney cancer. The CDR3 loop reads CASSRPGPMQFF. CDR3 sequence (DNA): TGCGCCAGCAGCCGCCCGGGACCGATGCAGTTCTTC.